The next 17 T cell receptor beta chains were all read from a single sample in a study of graft-versus-host responses after intestinal transplantation. No antigens are known for them. Measured with immunoSEQ multiplex PCR; TCRdb has only the in-frame clones, and not every one. The sample holds some 90,000 clones; roughly 92% are singletons and the top ten take about 0.3%. This specimen was unstimulated CD4+ T cells sorted from spleen or lymph node cells, taken before intestinal transplant. These TCRs come from a human donor who received an intestinal transplant.

The V gene is TRBV5-6, the J gene TRBJ1-6; unclear D gene. Germline CDR1 and CDR2: SGHDT and YYEEEE. V shed 3 bases and J shed 4 bases, with 8 bases lying between them. This CDR3 has 14 residues. The CDR3 protein is CASSSRLYNSPLHF. The CDR3, as DNA: TGTGCCAGCAGCTCCAGGTTGTATAATTCACCCCTCCACTTT.

The CDR3 region is CASSKIGDQAYEQYF. The DNA of the CDR3 is TGTGCCAGCAGTAAAATAGGGGATCAGGCTTACGAGCAGTACTTC. This chain joins TRBV6-5 and TRBJ2-7; weak D call: TRBD1 (5 bases). Germline V gives CDR1 MNHEY, CDR2 SVGAGI. The CDR3 has 15 residues. Trimming took 5 bases from V and 4 from J, leaving 18 bases between them.

This clone has only one observation. V usage is TRBV7-2 and J usage is TRBJ1-2; TRBD1 agrees at 7 bases. This CDR3 has 17 amino acids. Germline lookup yields CDR1 SGHTA and CDR2 FQGNSA. V was pared by 2 bases and J by 2 bases, with 11 bases of the junction left unmatched. The CDR3 coding sequence is TGTGCCAGCAGCTTAAGTGTAGGGGACAGACTGAACTATGGCTACACCTTC. Translation gives CASSLSVGDRLNYGYTF.

This chain uses TRBV7-9 with TRBJ2-1; D possibly corresponds to TRBD2 (5 bases). V lost 2 bases, J lost 1 base, and 15 bases lay in between. This CDR3 spans 17 amino acids. Per the germline V gene, CDR1 is SEHNR and CDR2 is FQNEAQ (reference sequence). CDR3 protein: CASSLRVVRDSYNEQFF. Written as DNA, the CDR3 is TGTGCCAGCAGCTTAAGGGTCGTACGGGATTCCTACAATGAGCAGTTCTTC.

The V call is TRBV7-9, the J call TRBJ2-7; D is possibly TRBD2 (5 bases). V was trimmed by 0 bases and J by 0 bases, leaving 6 bases between them. CDR3 length equals 14 residues. The germline V gene encodes CDR1 SEHNR and CDR2 FQNEAQ (reference sequence). The CDR3 is CASSLASGSYEQYF. CDR3 nucleotides: TGTGCCAGCAGCTTAGCGAGCGGCTCCTACGAGCAGTACTTC.

V is TRBV6-5 and J is TRBJ1-1, with 10 bases lining up with TRBD1. This CDR3 is built from 15 residues. Germline CDR1 MNHEY, CDR2 SVGAGI. The J segment lost 1 base and the V segment lost 9 bases, leaving 8 bases of the junction unmatched. The CDR3 loop is CASVVRQGANTEAFF. For the CDR3, the DNA is TGTGCCAGTGTCGTCAGACAGGGGGCGAACACTGAAGCTTTCTTT.

This sequence joins TRBV5-1 and TRBJ2-1; 9 bases map to TRBD2. Germline assignment: CDR1 SGHRS and CDR2 YFSETQ. The CDR3 spans 15 residues. Trimming at V came to 1 base and at J to 7 bases, leaving 6 bases not matched to a gene. CDR3 amino acids: CASSLFQREENEQFF. Here the CDR3 DNA reads TGCGCCAGCAGCTTGTTCCAGCGGGAGGAGAATGAGCAGTTCTTC.

The CDR3 nucleotides are TGCGCCAGCAGCCAAGTACGGATATCTGAAAAACTGTTTTTT. Its translation is CASSQVRISEKLFF. The J gene is TRBJ1-4, the V gene TRBV4-3; D is undetermined. The germline V gene has CDR1 LGHNA and CDR2 YSLEER. The CDR3 runs to 14 residues. V lost 1 base and J 7 bases, leaving 10 bases between the germline ends.

This clone was detected once. The V call is TRBV5-1, the J call TRBJ2-3; D gene unclear. Germline V gene sequence: CDR1 SGHRS, CDR2 YFSETQ. V was cut by 4 bases and J by 2 bases, with 5 bases left in between. The CDR3 runs 12 residues. CDR3 loop: CASSHSTDTQYF. CDR3 DNA sequence: TGCGCCAGCAGCCACTCCACAGATACGCAGTATTTT. Together with reference TRBV5-1 and TRBJ2-3, the CDR3 gives the full variable domain: KAGVTQTPRYLIKTRGQQVTLSCSPISGHRSVSWYQQTPGQGLQFLFEYFSETQRNKGNFPGRFSGRQFSNSRSEMNVSTLELGDSALYLCASSHSTDTQYFGPGTRLTVL.

V and J are TRBV10-1 and TRBJ1-1, with D possibly TRBD1 on 6 matching bases. V was clipped by 2 bases and J by 4 bases, with 14 bases between them. Looked up from germline, CDR1 is WNHNN and CDR2 is SYGVQD (reference sequence). The CDR3 loop spans 15 amino acids. This chain's CDR3 is CASSEGGGQITEAFF. DNA for the CDR3: TGCGCCAGCAGTGAGGGGGGAGGACAGATCACTGAAGCTTTCTTT.

The chain couples TRBV6-1 to TRBJ1-1, with D unresolved. Germline V gene data show CDR1 as MNHNS and CDR2 as SASEGT. V lost 5 bases and J lost 1, with 11 bases in between. The CDR3 is made up of 14 amino acids. The DNA for the CDR3 is TGTGCCAGCAGTAAGCGACACGAGAACACTGAAGCTTTCTTT. Its protein product is CASSKRHENTEAFF.

The chain carries TRBV18 and TRBJ1-2; D may be TRBD1 (6 bases). CDR1 and CDR2 (germline): KGHSH, LQKENI. The CDR3 sequence is 18 residues long. The V end was cut by 3 bases, the J end by 4 bases, with 24 bases between. CDR3 DNA sequence: TGTGCCAGCTCACCCCGCGCCCCATCAGGGGTAGACACCTATGGCTACACCTTC. Protein: CASSPRAPSGVDTYGYTF.

CDR3 DNA: TGTGCCAGCACTAGACAGGGGGGTTCTGTATGGAATCAGCCCCAGCATTTT. Translation gives CASTRQGGSVWNQPQHF. The chain links TRBV2 to TRBJ1-5; 9 nucleotides agree with TRBD1. In germline, CDR1 is SNHLY, CDR2 FYNNEI. V lost 7 bases and J lost 4; bases outside the gene matches: 14. CDR3 length equals 17 residues.

The chain recombines TRBV6-1 with TRBJ2-7, with 7 positions matching TRBD2. CDR1 MNHNS and CDR2 SASEGT come from the germline V gene. The CDR3 contains 14 residues. J lost 5 bases, V lost 6 bases, and 10 bases had no gene match. The CDR3 coding sequence is TGTGCCAGCAGCCGAGGGAGGGCTGGCAACGAGCAGTACTTC. Translated, it gives CASSRGRAGNEQYF.

The V and J genes are TRBV28 and TRBJ2-2, with D possibly being TRBD1 or TRBD2 (5 bases each). CDR1 and CDR2 from the germline V gene are MDHEN and SYDVKM. This CDR3 region has 15 residues. V was shortened by 4 bases and J by 8 bases, with 17 bases between the two germline ends. This CDR3 is CASSSAWGKMGELFF. CDR3 bases: TGTGCCAGCAGTTCTGCCTGGGGGAAGATGGGGGAGCTGTTTTTT. The variable domain in full, completed from reference TRBV28 and TRBJ2-2, reads DVKVTQSSRYLVKRTGEKVFLECVQDMDHENMFWYRQDPGLGLRLIYFSYDVKMKEKGDIPEGYSVSREKKERFSLILESASTNQTSMYLCASSSAWGKMGELFFGEGSRLTVL.

This clone has only a few counts. The sample holds other DNA sequences that translate to the same CDR3. This rearrangement joins TRBV18 to TRBJ1-1, with D unclear. Per germline, CDR1 KGHSH and CDR2 LQKENI. This CDR3 has 13 residues. The germline V and J ends were trimmed by 2 bases and 0 bases, with 4 bases remaining between them. In DNA, the CDR3 is TGTGCCAGCTCACCATCTCTGAACACTGAAGCTTTCTTT. Its protein product is CASSPSLNTEAFF.

This clone showed up just once. The chain recombines TRBV6-1 with TRBJ2-2, with 13 bases lining up with TRBD2. CDR1 is MNHNS and CDR2 is SASEGT in the germline V gene. CDR3 size: 15 residues. Trimming removed 6 bases from V and 7 bases from J; junction bases left unmatched: 5. The CDR3 loop reads CASSTSGRAVGELFF. The CDR3 bases are TGTGCCAGCAGCACTAGCGGGAGGGCCGTCGGGGAGCTGTTTTTT.